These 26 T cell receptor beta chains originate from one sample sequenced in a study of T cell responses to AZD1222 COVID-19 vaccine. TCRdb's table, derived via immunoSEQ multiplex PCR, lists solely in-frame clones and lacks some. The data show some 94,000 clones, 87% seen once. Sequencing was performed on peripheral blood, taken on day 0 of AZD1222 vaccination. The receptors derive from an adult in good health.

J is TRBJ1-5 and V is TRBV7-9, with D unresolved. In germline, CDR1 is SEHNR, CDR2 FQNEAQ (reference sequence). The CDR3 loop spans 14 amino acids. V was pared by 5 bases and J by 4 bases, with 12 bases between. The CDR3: CASSQWAKNQPQHF. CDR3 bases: TGTGCCAGCAGCCAATGGGCAAAAAATCAGCCCCAGCATTTT.

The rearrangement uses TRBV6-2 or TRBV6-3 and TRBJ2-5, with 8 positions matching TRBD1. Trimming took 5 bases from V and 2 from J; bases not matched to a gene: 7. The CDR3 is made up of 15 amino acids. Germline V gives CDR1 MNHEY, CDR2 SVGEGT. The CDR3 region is CASSDMDRDQETQYF. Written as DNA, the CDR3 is TGTGCCAGCAGTGACATGGACAGGGATCAAGAGACCCAGTACTTC.

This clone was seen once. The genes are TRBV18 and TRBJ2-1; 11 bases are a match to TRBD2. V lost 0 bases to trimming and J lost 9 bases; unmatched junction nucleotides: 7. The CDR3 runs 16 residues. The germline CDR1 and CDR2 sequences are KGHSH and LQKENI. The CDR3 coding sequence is TGTGCCAGCTCACCACCCGGACTAGCGGGTATCGGTGAGCAGTTCTTC. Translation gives CASSPPGLAGIGEQFF.

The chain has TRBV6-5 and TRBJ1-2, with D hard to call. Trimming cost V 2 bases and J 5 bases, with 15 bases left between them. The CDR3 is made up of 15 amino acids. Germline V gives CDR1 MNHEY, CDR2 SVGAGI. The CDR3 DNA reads TGTGCCAGCAGTTACCTGGGCAGTCAGTCTTATGGCTACACCTTC. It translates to CASSYLGSQSYGYTF.

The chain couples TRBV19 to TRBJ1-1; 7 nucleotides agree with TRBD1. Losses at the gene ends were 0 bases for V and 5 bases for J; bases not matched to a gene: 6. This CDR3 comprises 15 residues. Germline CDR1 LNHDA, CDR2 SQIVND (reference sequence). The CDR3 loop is CASSIDHGRGTEAFF. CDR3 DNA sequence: TGTGCCAGTAGTATAGATCACGGCAGGGGGACTGAAGCTTTCTTT.

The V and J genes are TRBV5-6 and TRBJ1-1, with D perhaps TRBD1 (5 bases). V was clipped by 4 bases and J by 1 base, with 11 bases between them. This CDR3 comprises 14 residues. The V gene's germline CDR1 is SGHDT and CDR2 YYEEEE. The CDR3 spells CASSLGRTNTEAFF. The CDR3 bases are TGTGCCAGCAGCCTGGGACGGACGAACACTGAAGCTTTCTTT.

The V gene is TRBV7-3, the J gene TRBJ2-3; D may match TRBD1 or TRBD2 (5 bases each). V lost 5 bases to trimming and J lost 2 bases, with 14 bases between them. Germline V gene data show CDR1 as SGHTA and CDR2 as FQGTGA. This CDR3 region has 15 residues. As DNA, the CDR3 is TGTGCCAGCAGCGCCGGCCAGGGAGTCACAGATACGCAGTATTTT. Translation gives CASSAGQGVTDTQYF.

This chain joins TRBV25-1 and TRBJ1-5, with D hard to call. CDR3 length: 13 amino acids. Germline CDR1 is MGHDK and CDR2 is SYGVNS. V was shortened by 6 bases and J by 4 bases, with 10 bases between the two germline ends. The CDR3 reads CASRGLGNQPQHF. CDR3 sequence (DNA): TGTGCCAGCAGAGGTTTGGGGAATCAGCCCCAGCATTTT.

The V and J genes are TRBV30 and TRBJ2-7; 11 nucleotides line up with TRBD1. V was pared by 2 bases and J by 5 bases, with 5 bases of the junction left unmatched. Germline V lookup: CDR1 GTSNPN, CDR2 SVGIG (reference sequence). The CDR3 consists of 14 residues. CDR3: CAWSTGTGGNEQYV. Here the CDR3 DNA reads TGTGCCTGGAGTACAGGGACAGGGGGGAACGAGCAGTACGTC.

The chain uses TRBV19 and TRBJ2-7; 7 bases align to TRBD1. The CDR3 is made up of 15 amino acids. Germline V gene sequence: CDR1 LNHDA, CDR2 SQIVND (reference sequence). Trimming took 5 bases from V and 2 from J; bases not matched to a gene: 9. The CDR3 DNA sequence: TGTGCCAGTAGTGTCCTATCGACAGGGCCCTACGAGCAGTACTTC. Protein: CASSVLSTGPYEQYF.

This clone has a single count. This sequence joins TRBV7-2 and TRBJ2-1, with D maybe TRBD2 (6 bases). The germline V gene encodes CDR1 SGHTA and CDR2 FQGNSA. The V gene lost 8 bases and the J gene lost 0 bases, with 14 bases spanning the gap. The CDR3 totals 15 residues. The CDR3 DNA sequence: TGTGCCAGCTGGGGCCGGGGAGGCTCCTACAATGAGCAGTTCTTC. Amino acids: CASWGRGGSYNEQFF.

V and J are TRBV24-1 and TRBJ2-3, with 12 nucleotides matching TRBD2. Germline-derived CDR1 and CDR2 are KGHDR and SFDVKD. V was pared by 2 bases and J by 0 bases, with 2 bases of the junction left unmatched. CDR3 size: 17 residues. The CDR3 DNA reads TGTGCCACCAGTGATTGGACTAGCGGGACTAGCACAGATACGCAGTATTTT. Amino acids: CATSDWTSGTSTDTQYF.

CDR3 amino acids: CASRNQGAGQPQHF. In DNA form, the CDR3 reads TGTGCCAGCAGGAACCAGGGGGCCGGGCAGCCCCAGCATTTT. The rearrangement uses TRBV2 and TRBJ1-5; TRBD1 agrees at 8 bases. Unmatched junction bases numbered 8, after V lost 6 bases and J lost 7 bases. Germline V lookup: CDR1 SNHLY, CDR2 FYNNEI. CDR3 length: 14 amino acids.

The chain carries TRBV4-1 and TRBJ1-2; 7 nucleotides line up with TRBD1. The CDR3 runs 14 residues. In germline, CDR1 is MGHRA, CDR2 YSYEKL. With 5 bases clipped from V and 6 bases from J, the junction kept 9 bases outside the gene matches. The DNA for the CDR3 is TGCGCCAGCAGCGCCCGACAGGGTCGGGATGGCTACACCTTC. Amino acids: CASSARQGRDGYTF.

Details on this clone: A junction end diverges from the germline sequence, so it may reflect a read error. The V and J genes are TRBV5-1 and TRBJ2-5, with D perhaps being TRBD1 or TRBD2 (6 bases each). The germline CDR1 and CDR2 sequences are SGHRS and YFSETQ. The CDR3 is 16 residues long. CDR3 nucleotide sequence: TGTGCCAGCAGCACGTATAGGGGGGAAATCCAAGAGACCCAGTACTTC. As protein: CASSTYRGEIQETQYF. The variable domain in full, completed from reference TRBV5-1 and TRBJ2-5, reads KAGVTQTPRYLIKTRGQQVTLSCSPISGHRSVSWYQQTPGQGLQFLFEYFSETQRNKGNFPGRFSGRQFSNSRSEMNVSTLELGDSALYLCASSTYRGEIQETQYFGPGTRLLVL.

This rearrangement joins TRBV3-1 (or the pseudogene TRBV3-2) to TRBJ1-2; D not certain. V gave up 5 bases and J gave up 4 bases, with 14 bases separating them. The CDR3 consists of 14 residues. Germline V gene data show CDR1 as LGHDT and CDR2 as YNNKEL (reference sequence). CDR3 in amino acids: CASSSGTWGYGYTF. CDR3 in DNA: TGTGCCAGCAGCTCAGGCACCTGGGGCTATGGCTACACCTTC.

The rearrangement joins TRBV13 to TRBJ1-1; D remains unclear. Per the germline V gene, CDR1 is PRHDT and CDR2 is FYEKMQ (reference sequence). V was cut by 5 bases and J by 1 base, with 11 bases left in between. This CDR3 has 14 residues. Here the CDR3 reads CASSPRVANTEAFF. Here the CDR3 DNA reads TGTGCCAGCAGCCCTCGGGTGGCGAACACTGAAGCTTTCTTT.

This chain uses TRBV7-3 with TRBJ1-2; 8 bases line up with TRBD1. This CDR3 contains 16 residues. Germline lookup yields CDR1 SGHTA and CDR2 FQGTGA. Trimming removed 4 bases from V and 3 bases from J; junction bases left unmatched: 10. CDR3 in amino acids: CASSYDGMTGDYGYTF. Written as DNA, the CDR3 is TGTGCCAGCAGCTATGACGGGATGACAGGGGACTATGGCTACACCTTC.

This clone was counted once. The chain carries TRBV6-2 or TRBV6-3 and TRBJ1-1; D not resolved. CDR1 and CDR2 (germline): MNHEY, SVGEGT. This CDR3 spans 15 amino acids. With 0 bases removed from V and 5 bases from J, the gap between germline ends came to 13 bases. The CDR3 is CASSYSMLLGTEAFF. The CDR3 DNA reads TGTGCCAGCAGTTACTCGATGCTACTGGGGACTGAAGCTTTCTTT.

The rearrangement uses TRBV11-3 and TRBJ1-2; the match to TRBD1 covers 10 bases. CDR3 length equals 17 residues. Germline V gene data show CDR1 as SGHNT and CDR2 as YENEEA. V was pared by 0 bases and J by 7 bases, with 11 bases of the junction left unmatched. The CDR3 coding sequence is TGTGCCAGCAGCTTAGACCCCGGGACAGGGGATCGGCGTGGCTACACCTTC. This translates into CASSLDPGTGDRRGYTF.

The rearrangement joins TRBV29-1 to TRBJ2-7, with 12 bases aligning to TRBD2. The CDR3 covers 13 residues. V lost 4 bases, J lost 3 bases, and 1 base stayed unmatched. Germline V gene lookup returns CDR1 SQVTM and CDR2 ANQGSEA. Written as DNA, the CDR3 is TGCAGCGTTGCTAGCGGGAGGGACTACGAGCAGTACGTC. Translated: CSVASGRDYEQYV.

The CDR3 loop reads CASRALGNTGELFF. In DNA form, the CDR3 reads TGTGCCAGCAGGGCCTTGGGGAACACCGGGGAGCTGTTTTTT. V is TRBV28 and J is TRBJ2-2; no reliable D call. The CDR3 has 14 amino acids. Trimming cost V 6 bases and J 1 base, with 9 bases left between them. The germline V gene encodes CDR1 MDHEN and CDR2 SYDVKM.

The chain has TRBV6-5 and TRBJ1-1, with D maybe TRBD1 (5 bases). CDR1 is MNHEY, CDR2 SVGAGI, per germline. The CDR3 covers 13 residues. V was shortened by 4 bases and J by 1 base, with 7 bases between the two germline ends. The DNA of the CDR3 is TGTGCCAGCAGTTCCACAGGGAACACTGAAGCTTTCTTT. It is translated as CASSSTGNTEAFF.

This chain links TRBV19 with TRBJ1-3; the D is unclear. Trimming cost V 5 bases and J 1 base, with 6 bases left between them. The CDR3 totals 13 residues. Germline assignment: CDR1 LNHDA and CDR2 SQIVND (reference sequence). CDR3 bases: TGTGCCAGTAGTCTCGAGTCTGGAAACACCATATATTTT. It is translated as CASSLESGNTIYF.

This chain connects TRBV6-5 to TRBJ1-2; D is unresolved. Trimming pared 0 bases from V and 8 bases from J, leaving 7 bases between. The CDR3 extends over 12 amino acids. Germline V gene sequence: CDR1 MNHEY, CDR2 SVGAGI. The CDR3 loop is CASSYSTGGYTF. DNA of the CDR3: TGTGCCAGCAGTTACTCTACGGGCGGCTACACCTTC.

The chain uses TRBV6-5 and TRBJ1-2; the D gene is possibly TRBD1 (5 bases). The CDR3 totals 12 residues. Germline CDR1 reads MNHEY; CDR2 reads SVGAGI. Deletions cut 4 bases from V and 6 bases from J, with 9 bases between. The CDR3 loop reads CASSFQGDGYTF. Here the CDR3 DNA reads TGTGCCAGCAGTTTCCAGGGAGATGGCTACACCTTC.